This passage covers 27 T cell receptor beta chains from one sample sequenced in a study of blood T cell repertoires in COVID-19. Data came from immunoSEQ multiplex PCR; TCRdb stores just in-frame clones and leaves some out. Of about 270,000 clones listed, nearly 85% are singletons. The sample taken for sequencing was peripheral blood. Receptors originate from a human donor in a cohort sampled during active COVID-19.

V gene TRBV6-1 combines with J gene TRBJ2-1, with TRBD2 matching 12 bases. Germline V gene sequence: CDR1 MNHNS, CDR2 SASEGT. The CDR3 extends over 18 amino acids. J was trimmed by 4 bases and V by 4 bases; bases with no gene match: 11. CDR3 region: CASSGPSSGRARYNEQFF. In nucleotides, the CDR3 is TGTGCCAGCAGTGGCCCCTCTAGCGGGAGGGCGAGATACAATGAGCAGTTCTTC.

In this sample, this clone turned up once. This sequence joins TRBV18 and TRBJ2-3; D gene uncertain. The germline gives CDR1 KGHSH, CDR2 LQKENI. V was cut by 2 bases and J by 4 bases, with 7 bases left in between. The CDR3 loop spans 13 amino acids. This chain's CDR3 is CASSPVSADTQYF. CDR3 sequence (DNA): TGTGCCAGCTCACCAGTGAGTGCAGATACGCAGTATTTT. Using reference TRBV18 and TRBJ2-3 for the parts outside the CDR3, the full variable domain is NAGVMQNPRHLVRRRGQEARLRCSPMKGHSHVYWYRQLPEEGLKFMVYLQKENIIDESGMPKERFSAEFPKEGPSILRIQQVVRGDSAAYFCASSPVSADTQYFGPGTRLTVL.

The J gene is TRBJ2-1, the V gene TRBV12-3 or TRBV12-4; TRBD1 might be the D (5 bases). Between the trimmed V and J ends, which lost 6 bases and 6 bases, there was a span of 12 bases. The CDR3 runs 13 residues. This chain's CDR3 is CASSRDRRNEQFF. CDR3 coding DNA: TGTGCCAGCAGCCGCGACAGACGCAATGAGCAGTTCTTC.

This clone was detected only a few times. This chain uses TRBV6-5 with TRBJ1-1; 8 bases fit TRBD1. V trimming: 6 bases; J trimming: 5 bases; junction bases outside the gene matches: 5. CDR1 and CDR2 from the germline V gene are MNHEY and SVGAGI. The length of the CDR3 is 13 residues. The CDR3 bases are TGTGCCAGCAGACTGACAGGGGCGACTGAAGCTTTCTTT. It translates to CASRLTGATEAFF.

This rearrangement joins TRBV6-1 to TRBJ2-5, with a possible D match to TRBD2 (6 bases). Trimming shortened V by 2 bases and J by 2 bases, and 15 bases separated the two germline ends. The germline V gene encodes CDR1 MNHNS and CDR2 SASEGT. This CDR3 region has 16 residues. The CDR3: CASSEIQGRGQETQYF. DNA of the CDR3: TGTGCCAGCAGTGAAATCCAGGGACGGGGGCAAGAGACCCAGTACTTC.

The CDR3 region has the DNA TGTGCCAGCAGCTCAGGACAGTACACAGATACGCAGTATTTT. It codes for CASSSGQYTDTQYF. The chain has TRBV5-5 and TRBJ2-3; D is perhaps TRBD1 (6 bases). CDR3 length: 14 amino acids. V lost 3 bases, J lost 2 bases, and 10 bases lay in between. Germline-derived CDR1 and CDR2 are SGHKS and YYEKEE (reference sequence).

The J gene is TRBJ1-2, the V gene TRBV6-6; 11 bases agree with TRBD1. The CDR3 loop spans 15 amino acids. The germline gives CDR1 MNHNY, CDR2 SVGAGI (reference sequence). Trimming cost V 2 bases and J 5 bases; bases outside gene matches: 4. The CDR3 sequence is CASSYGQGAGYGYTF. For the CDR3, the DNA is TGTGCCAGCAGTTACGGACAGGGGGCAGGGTATGGCTACACCTTC.

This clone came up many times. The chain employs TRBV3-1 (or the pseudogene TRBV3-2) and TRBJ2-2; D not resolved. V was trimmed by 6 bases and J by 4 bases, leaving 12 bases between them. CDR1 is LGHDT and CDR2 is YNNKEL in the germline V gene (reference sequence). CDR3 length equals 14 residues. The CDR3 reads CASRVLGFTGELFF. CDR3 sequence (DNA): TGTGCCAGCAGGGTTCTAGGCTTCACCGGGGAGCTGTTTTTT.

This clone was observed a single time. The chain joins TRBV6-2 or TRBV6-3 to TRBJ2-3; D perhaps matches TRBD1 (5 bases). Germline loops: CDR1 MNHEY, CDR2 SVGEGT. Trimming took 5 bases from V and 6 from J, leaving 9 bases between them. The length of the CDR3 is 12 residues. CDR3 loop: CASSRWGDTQYF. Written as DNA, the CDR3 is TGTGCCAGCAGTCGGTGGGGCGATACGCAGTATTTT.

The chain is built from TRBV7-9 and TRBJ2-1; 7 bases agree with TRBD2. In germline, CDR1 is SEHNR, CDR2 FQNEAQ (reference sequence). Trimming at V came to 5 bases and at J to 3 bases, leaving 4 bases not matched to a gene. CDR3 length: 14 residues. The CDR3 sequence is CASSAGLLYNEQFF. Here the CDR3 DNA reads TGTGCCAGCAGCGCGGGACTACTCTACAATGAGCAGTTCTTC.

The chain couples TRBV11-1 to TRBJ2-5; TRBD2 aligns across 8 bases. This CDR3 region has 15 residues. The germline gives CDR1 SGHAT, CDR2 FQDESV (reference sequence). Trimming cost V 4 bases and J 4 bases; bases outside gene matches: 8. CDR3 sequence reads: CASSSRLAGGETQYF. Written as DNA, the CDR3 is TGTGCCAGCAGCTCCCGATTGGCGGGAGGAGAGACCCAGTACTTC.

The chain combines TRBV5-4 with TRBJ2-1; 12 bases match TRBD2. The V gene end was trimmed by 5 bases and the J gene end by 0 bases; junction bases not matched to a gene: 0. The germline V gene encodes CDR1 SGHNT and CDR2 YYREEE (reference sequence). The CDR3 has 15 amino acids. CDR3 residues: CASRTSGGSYNEQFF. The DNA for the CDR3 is TGTGCCAGCAGGACTAGCGGGGGCTCCTACAATGAGCAGTTCTTC.

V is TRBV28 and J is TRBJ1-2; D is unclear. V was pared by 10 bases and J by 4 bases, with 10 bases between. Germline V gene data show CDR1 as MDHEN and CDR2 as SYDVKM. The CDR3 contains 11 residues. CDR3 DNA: TGTGCCACCACGGAGGGCTATGGCTACACCTTC. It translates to CATTEGYGYTF.

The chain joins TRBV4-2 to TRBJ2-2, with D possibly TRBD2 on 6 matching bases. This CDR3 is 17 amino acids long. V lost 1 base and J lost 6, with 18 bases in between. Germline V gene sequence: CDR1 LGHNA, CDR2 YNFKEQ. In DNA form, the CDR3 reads TGTGCCAGCAGCCAAGGGGAGGTAGGGTCTAGATCCGGGGAGCTGTTTTTT. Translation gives CASSQGEVGSRSGELFF.

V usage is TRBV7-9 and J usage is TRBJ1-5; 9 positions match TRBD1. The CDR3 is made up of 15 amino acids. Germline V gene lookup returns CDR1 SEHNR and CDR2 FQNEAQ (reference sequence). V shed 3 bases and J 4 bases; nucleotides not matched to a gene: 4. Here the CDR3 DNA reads TGTGCCAGCAGCTTCGGGACAGGGACTAATCAGCCCCAGCATTTT. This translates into CASSFGTGTNQPQHF.

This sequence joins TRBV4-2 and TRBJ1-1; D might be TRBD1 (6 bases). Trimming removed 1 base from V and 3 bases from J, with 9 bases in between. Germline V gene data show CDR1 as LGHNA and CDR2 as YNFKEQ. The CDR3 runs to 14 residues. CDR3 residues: CASSQGGGDTEAFF. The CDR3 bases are TGTGCCAGCAGCCAAGGAGGGGGGGACACTGAAGCTTTCTTT.

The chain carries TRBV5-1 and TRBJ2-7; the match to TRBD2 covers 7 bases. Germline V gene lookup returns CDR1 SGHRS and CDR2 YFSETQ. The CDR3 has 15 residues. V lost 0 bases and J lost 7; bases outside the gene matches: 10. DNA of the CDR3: TGCGCCAGCAGCTTGGAACCAGCGGGGTTGGGAGAGCAGTACTTC. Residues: CASSLEPAGLGEQYF. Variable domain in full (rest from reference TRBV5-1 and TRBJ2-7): KAGVTQTPRYLIKTRGQQVTLSCSPISGHRSVSWYQQTPGQGLQFLFEYFSETQRNKGNFPGRFSGRQFSNSRSEMNVSTLELGDSALYLCASSLEPAGLGEQYFGPGTRLTVT.

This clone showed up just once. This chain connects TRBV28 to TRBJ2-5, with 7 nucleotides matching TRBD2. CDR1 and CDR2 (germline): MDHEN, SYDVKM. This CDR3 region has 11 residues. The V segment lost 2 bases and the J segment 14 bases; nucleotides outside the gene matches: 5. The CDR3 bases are TGTGCCAGCAGTTTAGCGGGGGTTCCATACTTC. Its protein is CASSLAGVPYF.

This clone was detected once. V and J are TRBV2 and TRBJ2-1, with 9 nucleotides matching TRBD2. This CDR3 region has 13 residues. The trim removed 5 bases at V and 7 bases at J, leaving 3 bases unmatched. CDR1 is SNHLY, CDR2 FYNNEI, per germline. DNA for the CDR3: TGTGCCAGCAGTTTAGCGGGGGATAATGAGCAGTTCTTC. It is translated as CASSLAGDNEQFF.

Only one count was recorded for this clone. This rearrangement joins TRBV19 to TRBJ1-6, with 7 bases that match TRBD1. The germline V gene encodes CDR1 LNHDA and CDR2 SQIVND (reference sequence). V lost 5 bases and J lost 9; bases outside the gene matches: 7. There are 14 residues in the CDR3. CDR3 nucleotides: TGTGCCAGTAGTCCTCCAGGGGGTGGTTCACCCCTCCACTTT. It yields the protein CASSPPGGGSPLHF. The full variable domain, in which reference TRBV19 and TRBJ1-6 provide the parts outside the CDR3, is DGGITQSPKYLFRKEGQNVTLSCEQNLNHDAMYWYRQDPGQGLRLIYYSQIVNDFQKGDIAEGYSVSREKKESFPLTVTSAQKNPTAFYLCASSPPGGGSPLHFGNGTRLTVT.

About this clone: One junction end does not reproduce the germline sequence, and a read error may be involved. Here the CDR3 DNA reads TGTGCCAGCAGCCGTAGCGGGAGCACCGATACGCAGTATTTT. It is translated as CASSRSGSTDTQYF. The rearrangement joins TRBV7-2 to TRBJ2-3, with TRBD2 matching over 9 bases. Germline V gene sequence: CDR1 SGHTA, CDR2 FQGNSA. This CDR3 is built from 14 residues.

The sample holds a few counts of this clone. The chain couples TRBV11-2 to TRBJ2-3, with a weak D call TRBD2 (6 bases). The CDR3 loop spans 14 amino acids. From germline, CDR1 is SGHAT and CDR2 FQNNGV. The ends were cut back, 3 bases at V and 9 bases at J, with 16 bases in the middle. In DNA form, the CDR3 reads TGTGCCAGCAGCTTGGCCGCGGGGAGCAGGACGCAGTATTTT. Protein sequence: CASSLAAGSRTQYF.

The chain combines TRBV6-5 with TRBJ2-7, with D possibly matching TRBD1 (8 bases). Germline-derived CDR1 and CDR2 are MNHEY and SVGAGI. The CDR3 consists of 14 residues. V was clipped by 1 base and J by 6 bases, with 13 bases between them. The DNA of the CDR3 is TGTGCCAGCAGTTACTTGGGGGGGACAGGCGAGCAGTACTTC. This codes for CASSYLGGTGEQYF.

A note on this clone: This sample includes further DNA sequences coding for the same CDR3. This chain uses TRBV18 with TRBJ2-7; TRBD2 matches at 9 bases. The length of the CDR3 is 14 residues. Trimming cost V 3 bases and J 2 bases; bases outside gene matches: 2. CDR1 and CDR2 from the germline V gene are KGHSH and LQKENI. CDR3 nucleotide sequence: TGTGCCAGCTCACCTAGCGGGGGCACCTACGAGCAGTACTTC. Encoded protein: CASSPSGGTYEQYF.

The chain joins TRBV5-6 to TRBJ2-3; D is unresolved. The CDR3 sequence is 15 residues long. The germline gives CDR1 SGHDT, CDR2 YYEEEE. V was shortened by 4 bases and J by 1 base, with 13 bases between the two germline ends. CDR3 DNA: TGTGCCAGCAGCGACACAGTGAAGGGCACAGATACGCAGTATTTT. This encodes CASSDTVKGTDTQYF.

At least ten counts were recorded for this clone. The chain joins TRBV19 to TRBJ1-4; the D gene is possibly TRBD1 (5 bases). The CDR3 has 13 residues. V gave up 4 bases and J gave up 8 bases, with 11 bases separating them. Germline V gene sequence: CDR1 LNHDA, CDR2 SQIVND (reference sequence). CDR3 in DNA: TGTGCCAGTAGTACAGGGTTAGAGGAAAAACTGTTTTTT. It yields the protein CASSTGLEEKLFF.

CDR3: CASSLRSGKGYEQYF. CDR3 DNA sequence: TGTGCCAGCAGCTTACGTTCGGGGAAGGGCTACGAGCAGTACTTC. The chain couples TRBV7-9 to TRBJ2-7, with D possibly being TRBD2 (5 bases). The V and J ends lost 2 bases and 3 bases respectively, with 14 bases between them. This CDR3 has 15 residues. Per the germline V gene, CDR1 is SEHNR and CDR2 is FQNEAQ (reference sequence).